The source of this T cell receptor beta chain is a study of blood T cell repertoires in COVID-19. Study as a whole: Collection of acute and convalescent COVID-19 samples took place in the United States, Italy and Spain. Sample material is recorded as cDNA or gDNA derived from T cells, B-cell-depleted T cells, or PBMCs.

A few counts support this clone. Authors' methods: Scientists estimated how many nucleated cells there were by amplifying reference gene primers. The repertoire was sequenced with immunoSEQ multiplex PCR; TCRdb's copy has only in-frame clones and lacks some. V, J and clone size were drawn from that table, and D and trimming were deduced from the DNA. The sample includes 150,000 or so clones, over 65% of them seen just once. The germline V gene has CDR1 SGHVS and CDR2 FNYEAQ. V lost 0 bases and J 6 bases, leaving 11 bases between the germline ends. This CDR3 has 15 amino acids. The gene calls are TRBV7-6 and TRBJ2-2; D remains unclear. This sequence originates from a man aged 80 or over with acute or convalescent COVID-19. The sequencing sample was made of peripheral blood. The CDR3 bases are TGTGCCAGCAGCTTAGCGATGGCTAGAGCCGGGGAGCTGTTTTTT. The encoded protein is CASSLAMARAGELFF. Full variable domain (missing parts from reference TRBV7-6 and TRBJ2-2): GAGVSQSPRYKVTKRGQDVALRCDPISGHVSLYWYRQALGQGPEFLTYFNYEAQQDKSGLPNDRFSAERPEGSISTLTIQRTEQRDSAMYRCASSLAMARAGELFFGEGSRLTVL.